The sequence of this T cell receptor beta chain was determined in a study of blood T cells in healthy people across ages. As for the study in general: There was about one barcoded beta molecule captured by template switching per two T cells.

This clonotype was picked up a small number of times. Its antigen remains unknown. Alongside a J-beta primer mix, a sample-barcoded 5' primer served in a second PCR lasting about 7 to 12 cycles. A 12-random-nucleotide template-switch adaptor tagged each cDNA molecule. MiXCR, run by TCRdb on the 5' RACE reads, gives a single entry per CDR3 protein. The table has around 600,000 distinct CDR3 sequences, roughly 48% seen once. Study-level results: Conclusively comparing naive with antigen-experienced cells was impossible with unsorted PBMCs. Older age coincided with a roughly linear decline in TCR beta diversity per million T cells.

CDR1 DFQATT and CDR2 SNEGSKA come from the germline V gene (reference sequence). V was pared by 3 bases and J by 2 bases, with 19 bases between. The CDR3 is made up of 16 amino acids. Sequenced material: blood. The chain carries TRBV20-1 and TRBJ1-2; D perhaps matches TRBD1 (5 bases). The receptor was isolated from a man older than 75 in good health. CDR3 DNA: TGCAGTGCTAGCCCTCGGGATAGGGGCCCGAACTATGGCTACACCTTC. Translation gives CSASPRDRGPNYGYTF.